Listed below are T cell receptor beta chains from one sample, sequenced in a study of blood T cell repertoires in COVID-19. This table comes from immunoSEQ multiplex PCR, and its TCRdb copy is limited to in-frame clones, with some not included. This sample yields 130,000 to 150,000 clones, of which more than 80% are seen a single time; about an eighth belongs to the top ten. The sequenced sample was peripheral blood. The receptors were gathered from a man aged 18-30 years with COVID-19, enrolled during active disease. Each CDR3 is given with its conserved first and last residue. The D gene is left open where the match is weak. Some rows have no size entry. The others give once, few or many, or a class for an expanded clone.

j_call clone_size d_call v_call cdr3_nt cdr3_aa
TRBJ1-1 once . TRBV7-7 TGTGCCAGCAGCCTAAGGGGAAGGGGGACCGTCCTCACTGAAGCTTTCTTT CASSLRGRGTVLTEAFF
TRBJ1-2 . . TRBV6-5 TGTGCCAGCAGTTACTCGAGCACAGGTGGCTACACCTTC CASSYSSTGGYTF
TRBJ2-3 . . TRBV11-2 TGTGCCAGCAGCTTCCCTGGGGGCCGCACAGATACGCAGTATTTT CASSFPGGRTDTQYF
TRBJ1-1 . . TRBV15 TGTGCCACCAGCAGAGACGCGGGAGGGGCAGGGTCGTTAGCTTTCTTT CATSRDAGGAGSLAFF
TRBJ2-6 . . TRBV15 TGTGCCACCAGCGCCGACAGGTCTGGGGCCAACGTCCTGACTTTC CATSADRSGANVLTF
TRBJ1-3 . TRBD1 TRBV13 TGTGCCAGCAGCTTACCCAACAGGGGTTCTGGAAACACCATATATTTT CASSLPNRGSGNTIYF
TRBJ2-7 . TRBD1 TRBV29-1 TGCAGCGTTGATAGCCCCCCGGGACAGGGAGTCTACGAGCAGTACTTC CSVDSPPGQGVYEQYF
TRBJ1-4 . TRBD1 TRBV5-1 TGCGCCAGCAGCCCTGGACAGGGAGGGAGGGCAAATGAAAAACTGTTTTTT CASSPGQGGRANEKLFF
TRBJ1-2 . TRBD1 TRBV6-5 TGTGCCAGCTTTGGGACAGGATATGGCTACACCTTC CASFGTGYGYTF
TRBJ1-2 . . TRBV30 TGTGCCTGGAGTCTAGTTAACTATGGCTACACCTTC CAWSLVNYGYTF
TRBJ2-7 . . TRBV28 TGTGCCAGCAGTCCTAGGGGGGGCAGCTCCTACGAGCAGTACTTC CASSPRGGSSYEQYF
TRBJ2-1 . TRBD2 TRBV6-5 TGTGCCAGCAGTTACTCCCTAGCGGGAGAGGTTGAGCAGTTCTTC CASSYSLAGEVEQFF
TRBJ1-4 . TRBD1 TRBV7-9 TGTGCCAGCAGCTCCGGACAGGGGGCGGAAAAACTGTTTTTT CASSSGQGAEKLFF
TRBJ1-4 . TRBD1 TRBV5-5 TGTGCCAGCAGCCTCGAGCAGGGGGACGAAAAACTGTTTTTT CASSLEQGDEKLFF
TRBJ2-4 . . TRBV7-2 TGTGCCAGCAGCTTAGGGACCGGGTGGGGGGAAAACATTCAGTACTTC CASSLGTGWGENIQYF
TRBJ2-3 . . TRBV11-3 TGTGCCAGCAGCCATAGTAAGTTAGGACAGAAGGCCGCAGATACGCAGTATTTT CASSHSKLGQKAADTQYF
TRBJ2-7 . TRBD2 TRBV19 TGTGCCAGTAGTGTGACTAGCGGGAGTCGCTACGAGCAGTACTTC CASSVTSGSRYEQYF
TRBJ2-7 . TRBD2 TRBV28 TGTGCCAGCAGTTTATCCACACGGGCGGGAGGAGGCTACGAGCAGTACTTC CASSLSTRAGGGYEQYF
TRBJ2-7 . TRBD2 TRBV7-9 TGTGCCAGCAGCTTAGGGACTAGCGATGTCAACTCCTACGAGCAGTACTTC CASSLGTSDVNSYEQYF
TRBJ2-7 . TRBD1 TRBV4-3 TGCGCCAGCAGCCAAGATGGGACAGGGGGCGTCTCCTACGAGCAGTACTTC CASSQDGTGGVSYEQYF
TRBJ2-6 . TRBD2 TRBV28 TGTGCCAGCAGTTCCCGTCTAGCGGGAGGCCCGGGTGGGGCCAACGTCCTGACTTTC CASSSRLAGGPGGANVLTF
TRBJ2-4 . . TRBV9 TGTGCCAGCAGCGTAAATGTGGGCAACATTCAGTACTTC CASSVNVGNIQYF
TRBJ1-3 . . TRBV7-9 TGTGCCAGCATGGCCCCCGGGGTAACTGGAAACACCATATATTTT CASMAPGVTGNTIYF
TRBJ1-2 once . TRBV9 TGTGCCAGCAGCGCAGGGCGAGCTAACTATGGCTACACCTTC CASSAGRANYGYTF
TRBJ2-5 . TRBD2 TRBV27 TGTGCCAGCAGCCCCCTAGCGGAACTCCAAGAGACCCAGTACTTC CASSPLAELQETQYF
TRBJ2-3 . TRBD2 TRBV3-1/TRBV3-2 TGTGCCAGCAGCCAACTACGGACTAGTGGCCGATACCAAGCAGATACGCAGTATTTT CASSQLRTSGRYQADTQYF
TRBJ2-5 . TRBD2 TRBV2 TGTGCCAGCTCTGGGGCCGGGAGGGAGACCCAGTACTTC CASSGAGRETQYF
TRBJ2-3 . TRBD2 TRBV4-3 TGCGCCAGCAGCCCTAGTATAGGACTAGCGGGAATAGCAGATACGCAGTATTTT CASSPSIGLAGIADTQYF
TRBJ2-1 . TRBD2 TRBV10-2 TGCGCCAGCGGCAGGAGGACTAGCGGGCAGGTATACAATGAGCAGTTCTTC CASGRRTSGQVYNEQFF
TRBJ2-1 . TRBD2 TRBV20-1 TGCAGTGCTAGTTCGGCCTGGGGGAGCGGGAGAAACAATGAGCAGTTCTTC CSASSAWGSGRNNEQFF
TRBJ2-7 . TRBD1 TRBV5-4 TGTGCCAGCAGCCCGGACAGGACAAGCTCCTACGAGCAGTACTTC CASSPDRTSSYEQYF
TRBJ2-7 . . TRBV28 TGTGCCAGCATGGAGCCCTTGTACTCCTACGAGCAGTACTTC CASMEPLYSYEQYF
TRBJ2-6 . . TRBV19 TGTGCCAGTAGTATCAGCGGTGGGGCCAACGTCCTGACTTTC CASSISGGANVLTF
TRBJ2-6 . . TRBV4-2 TGTGCCAGCAGCCACTTCAGCCAGGGTGCGTCTGGGGCCAACGTCCTGACTTTC CASSHFSQGASGANVLTF
TRBJ2-5 . . TRBV27 TGTGCCAGCAGCTCCAGGGGCCAAGAGACCCAGTACTTC CASSSRGQETQYF
TRBJ2-5 . . TRBV6-2/TRBV6-3 TGTGCCAGCAGTTACGGGAGCGGCCAAGAGACCCAGTACTTC CASSYGSGQETQYF
TRBJ1-6 few TRBD1 TRBV27 TGTGCCAGCAGTTCTCACAGGGGCCGGAGAGATTCACCCCTCCACTTT CASSSHRGRRDSPLHF
TRBJ1-5 . . TRBV6-6 TGTGCCAGCGGTTCCTCAGGGAGTAGGAGCAATCAGCCCCAGCATTTT CASGSSGSRSNQPQHF
TRBJ2-5 . . TRBV19 TGTGCCAGTCCGGACTGCTCGTTCCAAGAGACCCAGTACTTC CASPDCSFQETQYF
TRBJ2-1 . . TRBV2 TGTGCCAGCAGTGAAGGAGGCCTTGACAGCTCCTACAATGAGCAGTTCTTC CASSEGGLDSSYNEQFF
TRBJ1-2 . . TRBV7-9 TGTGCCAGCAGCACCGGGCAGCGGACCTATGGCTACACCTTC CASSTGQRTYGYTF
TRBJ2-7 . . TRBV27 TGTGCCAGCAGTTTCAGTCAGGGGACCTACGAGCAGTACTTC CASSFSQGTYEQYF
TRBJ1-2 few TRBD1 TRBV7-3 TGTGCCAGCAGCCGCAGACAGGGCTCTGGCTACACCTTC CASSRRQGSGYTF
TRBJ2-7 once TRBD1 TRBV6-5 TGTGCCAGCAGTTACTCAATGGGACAGGGGGGCGAGCAGTACTTC CASSYSMGQGGEQYF
TRBJ2-7 . TRBD1 TRBV28 TGTGCCAGCAGTCCTGGGGGGGGACAGGGAAAGGAGCAGTACTTC CASSPGGGQGKEQYF
TRBJ2-3 . . TRBV5-3 TGTGCCAGAAGGTTTGGGCAGTTTTTATCAGATACGCAGTATTTT CARRFGQFLSDTQYF
TRBJ2-1 . . TRBV6-2/TRBV6-3 TGTGCCAGCAGTAACCGCCCCGACTGGTGGTTGGAGTTCTTC CASSNRPDWWLEFF
TRBJ2-5 . . TRBV10-1 TGCGCCAGCAGACCCGACAGCGTTCAAGAGACCCAGTACTTC CASRPDSVQETQYF
TRBJ2-7 . TRBD1 TRBV4-1 TGCGCCAGCAGCCAAGAGTACAGGGGGATATACGAGCAGTACTTC CASSQEYRGIYEQYF
TRBJ2-7 . TRBD1 TRBV6-6 TGTGCCAGCACCCCGGGACAGGGGGCCTACGAGCAGTACTTC CASTPGQGAYEQYF
TRBJ1-2 many . TRBV6-6 TGTGCCAGCAGCCAAACAGGGAACTATGGCTACACCTTC CASSQTGNYGYTF